This T cell receptor beta chain derives from a study of cytomegalovirus exposure and HLA in healthy donors. Study-wide points: In the 120 validation repertoires, approximately 94% of cluster scores exceeded 0, per a later analysis. The listing of roughly 160 TCR beta chains classed them as cytomegalovirus-associated. There were a few CMV-associated chains whose specificity for CMV antigens was confirmed in vitro. Per published reports, the classifier diagnosed cytomegalovirus status with high specificity and sensitivity.

Remarks on this clone: As yet, its antigen is unknown.

The table came from immunoSEQ multiplex PCR; TCRdb's copy has only in-frame clones and leaves some out. There are tens of thousands of clones in the sample; about 93% occur only once, and approximately 2% lies in the top ten. Germline V gene sequence: CDR1 MGHRA, CDR2 YSYEKL. This CDR3 contains 16 residues. The ends were cut back, 0 bases at V and 8 bases at J, with 16 bases in the middle. The clonotype originates from a young woman in good health and CMV-seropositive. This chain links TRBV4-1 with TRBJ2-2; D is possibly TRBD2 (6 bases). The sequencing input was PBMCs. The DNA of the CDR3 is TGCGCCAGCAGCCAAGACGGCGGGGCCTTAACTGGGGAGCTGTTTTTT. It is translated as CASSQDGGALTGELFF.